A single sample is the source of the 12 T cell receptor beta chains below, sequenced in a study of OX40 agonist ivuxolimab in advanced cancers. Clones were read by immunoSEQ multiplex PCR, and TCRdb kept only the in-frame ones, dropping some. The data show around 45,000 clones, approximately 91% seen once. Here the sequenced sample was CD4+ or CD8+ T cells sorted from blood, taken in a trial of the OX40 agonist ivuxolimab. The origin of the receptors is an adult with an advanced solid tumor such as melanoma, head and neck, liver or kidney cancer.

This rearrangement joins TRBV7-8 to TRBJ1-2; 8 bases are a match to TRBD1. This CDR3 has 13 residues. J lost 10 bases, V lost 2 bases, and 6 bases had no gene match. Germline lookup yields CDR1 SGHVS and CDR2 FQNEAQ. The DNA of the CDR3 is TGTGCCAGCAGCTTAAGGACAGGGATTGACTACACCTTC. It codes for CASSLRTGIDYTF.

V gene TRBV7-3 combines with J gene TRBJ2-1, with D perhaps TRBD1 or TRBD2 (7 bases each). Germline V lookup: CDR1 SGHTA, CDR2 FQGTGA. V dropped 5 bases and J dropped 6 bases, with 20 bases sitting between them. The CDR3 runs to 16 residues. The CDR3 is CASSRQGGVSGNEQFF. Written as DNA, the CDR3 is TGTGCCAGCAGCCGACAGGGAGGGGTGTCCGGCAATGAGCAGTTCTTC. The whole variable domain, filled in from reference TRBV7-3 and TRBJ2-1, reads GAGVSQTPSNKVTEKGKYVELRCDPISGHTALYWYRQSLGQGPEFLIYFQGTGAADDSGLPNDRFFAVRPEGSVSTLKIQRTERGDSAVYLCASSRQGGVSGNEQFFGPGTRLTVL.

J is TRBJ2-7 and V is TRBV19; 9 bases match TRBD2. V shed 3 bases, J shed 4 bases, and the junction held 4 bases outside the gene matches. This CDR3 comprises 14 residues. Germline values: CDR1 LNHDA, CDR2 SQIVND (reference sequence). CDR3 in DNA: TGTGCCAGTAGTATGACTAGCGGAGTATACGAGCAGTACTTC. This translates into CASSMTSGVYEQYF.

This chain joins TRBV18 and TRBJ2-1; weak D call: TRBD2 (6 bases). With 3 bases removed from V and 7 bases from J, the gap between germline ends came to 19 bases. The CDR3 spans 16 residues. CDR1 and CDR2 from the germline V gene are KGHSH and LQKENI. The CDR3 spells CASSPTGGGVGNEQFF. The CDR3 nucleotides are TGTGCCAGCTCACCGACTGGAGGCGGGGTCGGTAATGAGCAGTTCTTC.

The rearrangement links TRBV5-5 to TRBJ2-5; 13 nucleotides align to TRBD2. With 4 bases clipped from V and 4 bases from J, the junction kept 10 bases outside the gene matches. The CDR3 loop spans 17 amino acids. The V gene's germline CDR1 is SGHKS and CDR2 YYEKEE (reference sequence). Written as DNA, the CDR3 is TGTGCCAGCAGCACCGGGACTAGCGGGAACAACCCAGAGACCCAGTACTTC. It codes for CASSTGTSGNNPETQYF.

In this sample, this clone turned up a few times. J is TRBJ1-2 and V is TRBV6-6; possible D gene TRBD1, 6 bases. Trimming took off 2 bases at V and 5 bases at J, with 12 bases between the two ends. CDR1 and CDR2 from the germline V gene are MNHNY and SVGAGI (reference sequence). The CDR3 totals 14 residues. The CDR3 DNA is TGTGCCAGCAGTTACGGCGCAGGGGAGTATGGCTACACCTTC. Translating it yields CASSYGAGEYGYTF.

This rearrangement joins TRBV9 to TRBJ2-3, with D uncertain. This CDR3 is 16 amino acids long. The germline V and J ends were trimmed by 4 bases and 2 bases, with 17 bases remaining between them. Germline V CDR1 and CDR2: SGDLS, YYNGEE. The CDR3 spells CASSPGYSPFTDTQYF. Written as DNA, the CDR3 is TGTGCCAGCAGCCCCGGGTATAGCCCTTTCACAGATACGCAGTATTTT.

This clone appeared once. The J gene is TRBJ2-7, the V gene TRBV11-1; TRBD2 matches at 7 bases. The V segment lost 4 bases and the J segment 4 bases; nucleotides outside the gene matches: 10. CDR1 and CDR2 (germline): SGHAT, FQDESV (reference sequence). The CDR3 is made up of 15 amino acids. DNA of the CDR3: TGTGCCAGCAGCTACGCTAGCGGTAAACTTTACGAGCAGTACTTC. It is translated as CASSYASGKLYEQYF.

The genes are TRBV30 and TRBJ2-1; 8 positions match TRBD1. Losses at the gene ends were 4 bases for V and 8 bases for J; bases not matched to a gene: 4. Germline V gives CDR1 GTSNPN, CDR2 SVGIG (reference sequence). The CDR3 extends over 12 amino acids. CDR3 bases: TGTGCCTGGACAGGGGGCGCGTATGAGCAGTTCTTC. Translation: CAWTGGAYEQFF.

This chain uses TRBV27 with TRBJ2-2; possible D gene TRBD2, 5 bases. The germline V gene has CDR1 MNHEY and CDR2 SMNVEV (reference sequence). Trimming took 2 bases from V and 6 from J, leaving 13 bases between them. The CDR3 consists of 15 residues. The CDR3 is CASSLTRTHAGELFF. The CDR3 nucleotides read TGTGCCAGCAGTTTAACTAGAACGCACGCCGGGGAGCTGTTTTTT.

This clone was observed once. The chain joins TRBV29-1 to TRBJ2-5; no definite D call. Per the germline V gene, CDR1 is SQVTM and CDR2 is ANQGSEA. The V end lost 8 bases, the J end lost 9 bases, and 19 bases lay between the germline ends. This CDR3 comprises 12 residues. CDR3 sequence: CSTEALNSPQYF. Here the CDR3 DNA reads TGCAGCACCGAGGCCCTGAATAGTCCCCAGTACTTC.

This clone has just a few counts. The chain links TRBV29-1 to TRBJ2-7; TRBD2 agrees at 7 bases. CDR3 length equals 16 residues. Germline CDR1 is SQVTM and CDR2 is ANQGSEA. Trimming removed 0 bases from V and 3 bases from J; junction bases left unmatched: 11. The CDR3 protein is CSVEDFSRGGGYEQYF. The DNA for the CDR3 is TGCAGCGTTGAAGATTTTTCCCGTGGGGGGGGCTACGAGCAGTACTTC.